This T cell receptor (beta chain) originates from a study of cytomegalovirus exposure and HLA in healthy donors. The PCR was carried out with 60 Vbeta primers and 13 Jbeta primers. Some clones are missing from TCRdb's copy, which holds only in-frame ones; the method was immunoSEQ multiplex PCR. Of over 150,000 clones listed, roughly 80% were seen once; the top ten hold approximately 4.5%. This CDR3 comprises 16 residues. The V segment lost 0 bases and the J segment 10 bases; nucleotides outside the gene matches: 10. Germline V gene data show CDR1 as LNHNV and CDR2 as YYDKDF (reference sequence). Study-level results: Analyses of presence and absence presupposed an approximately uniform sequencing depth across donors. An observed cluster of highly shared sequence variants was recorded as a likely sequencing artifact. In an earlier analysis, most TCR beta V segments were productive about 87% or about 30% of the time. Among the most significant clusters, several appeared linked to common viral pathogens in a later analysis.

As concerns this clone: Its antigen remains unknown.

V is TRBV15 and J is TRBJ2-1; 9 bases line up with TRBD2. This receptor was taken from a middle-aged man in good health and CMV-seronegative. What was sequenced was PBMCs. The CDR3 region is CATSRDRGGGAEEQFF. The CDR3 DNA is TGTGCCACCAGCAGAGATCGGGGCGGGGGGGCCGAGGAGCAGTTCTTC. The full variable domain, in which reference TRBV15 and TRBJ2-1 provide the parts outside the CDR3, is DAMVIQNPRYQVTQFGKPVTLSCSQTLNHNVMYWYQQKSSQAPKLLFHYYDKDFNNEADTPDNFQSRRPNTSFCFLDIRSPGLGDTAMYLCATSRDRGGGAEEQFFGPGTRLTVL.